The present TCR beta chain was sequenced within a study of shared clonotypes between healthy human individuals. Per the study methods: Junction-only immunoSEQ data arrived without quality scores, meaning filtering differed. Assay used: immunoSEQ multiplex PCR; TCRdb lists only in-frame clones, some missing. The V and J calls and clone size come from that table; D and trimming were worked out from the DNA. The data contain roughly 600,000 clones, roughly 98% of them singletons. Naivety among CD8 cells was defined by CD45RO negativity and positive CCR7 selection, thereby excluding terminally differentiated effector memory CD45RA+ cells. V lost 2 bases and J lost 6; bases outside the gene matches: 8. The CDR3 contains 18 residues. CDR1 and CDR2 from the germline V gene are SEHNR and FQNEAQ (reference sequence).

This receptor was identified in a man aged 30 to 45 in good health. The sample was naive CD8+ T cells sorted from blood. The chain is built from TRBV7-9 and TRBJ2-1; TRBD2 agrees at 15 bases. The CDR3 protein is CASSLPHRGLAGGNEQFF. CDR3 in DNA: TGTGCCAGCAGCTTACCTCACAGGGGACTAGCGGGAGGCAATGAGCAGTTCTTC.